These T cell receptor beta chains were read from a single sample in a study of shared clonotypes between healthy human individuals. The protocol was immunoSEQ multiplex PCR, while the TCRdb copy is restricted to in-frame clones and leaves out a portion. Counted here are 2 million to 2.5 million clones, more than 85% occurring once; the ten biggest clones make up 0.39%. The sequenced material came from naive CD4+ T cells from PBMCs. Source of these receptors: a young man in good health. Some clones in this sample may be carry-over from other donors' samples. Each CDR3 is given with its conserved first and last residue. The order of the fields is clone size, D gene, J gene, V gene, CDR3 DNA, CDR3 protein. D genes are given only for firm matches. A clone size is listed for some rows: how often the clone was seen (once, few, many), or a class if it is expanded.

.,.,TRBJ2-1,TRBV7-9,TGTGCCAGCAGCTTACCCCGTTACTCCTACAATGAGCAGTTCTTC,CASSLPRYSYNEQFF
once,TRBD1,TRBJ1-2,TRBV18,TGTGCCAGCTCCCAACAAGGACAGGGGGACAACTATGGCTACACCTTC,CASSQQGQGDNYGYTF
.,.,TRBJ1-5,TRBV30,TGTGCCTGGAGTGTGGGGGGATACGGGAGCAATCAGCCCCAGCATTTT,CAWSVGGYGSNQPQHF
.,.,TRBJ2-3,TRBV9,TGTGCCAGCAGCGTAGAGGGTTCAAGTACGCAGTATTTT,CASSVEGSSTQYF
.,TRBD2,TRBJ2-5,TRBV9,TGTGCCAGCAGCGTAGCTCCCCGACTAGCGGGAGGGGAGCAAGAGACCCAGTACTTC,CASSVAPRLAGGEQETQYF
.,.,TRBJ2-7,TRBV27,TGTGCCACCCAACGGGTCGGACCCCACGAGCAGTACTTC,CATQRVGPHEQYF
.,.,TRBJ2-5,TRBV9,TGTGCCAGCAGCTCGAGACAAGGGGAGACCCAGTACTTC,CASSSRQGETQYF
once,.,TRBJ2-2,TRBV6-5,TGTGCCAGCAGTTTCGCAGGGATCACCGGGGAGCTGTTTTTT,CASSFAGITGELFF
once,.,TRBJ2-4,TRBV7-2,TGTGCCAGCAGCTCGTTTGGGGGAGTTGTGACCAAAAACATTCAGTACTTC,CASSSFGGVVTKNIQYF
.,TRBD2,TRBJ2-4,TRBV7-2,TGTGCCAGCAGCGAGCGGACTAGCGGGAGTGCTGGGAACATTCAGTACTTC,CASSERTSGSAGNIQYF
.,.,TRBJ2-1,TRBV28,TGTGCCAGCAGGCCTGGCGATGCTACCTACAATGAGCAGTTCTTC,CASRPGDATYNEQFF
.,TRBD1,TRBJ1-1,TRBV30,TGTGCCTGGAGTGTAGCCGGACAGGCTAGGAGTCTGAGCACTGAAGCTTTCTTT,CAWSVAGQARSLSTEAFF
.,TRBD1,TRBJ2-7,TRBV11-1,TGTGCCAGCAGCTTCCGGGACAGGGGGGTCGAGCAGTACTTC,CASSFRDRGVEQYF
.,.,TRBJ2-3,TRBV11-2,TGTGCCAGCAGCTTATCACCCAGACTGGATACGCAGTATTTT,CASSLSPRLDTQYF
.,TRBD2,TRBJ2-5,TRBV7-3,TGTGCCAGCAGCCTAACCGGGACTAGCATGGAGACCCAGTACTTC,CASSLTGTSMETQYF
.,TRBD1,TRBJ1-1,TRBV28,TGTGCCAGCAGTTTAAGGGGGCGGAGCACTGAAGCTTTCTTT,CASSLRGRSTEAFF
.,TRBD2,TRBJ2-1,TRBV4-2,TGTGCCAGCAGCCCCGTAGCGGGGAGCTCCTACAATGAGCAGTTCTTC,CASSPVAGSSYNEQFF
.,.,TRBJ1-5,TRBV6-5,TGTGCCAGCAGTTACTCGAGCGGAGGCGGTCAGCCCCAGCATTTT,CASSYSSGGGQPQHF
.,.,TRBJ1-4,TRBV30,TGTGCCTGGAGTGGTTTGACGGGGAATGAAAAACTGTTTTTT,CAWSGLTGNEKLFF
.,.,TRBJ2-3,TRBV29-1,TGCAGCGTGCTGGCCAGGTACACAGATACGCAGTATTTT,CSVLARYTDTQYF
.,.,TRBJ2-3,TRBV9,TGTGCCAGCAGGGGGGCGGTCCACACAGATACGCAGTATTTT,CASRGAVHTDTQYF
.,.,TRBJ1-1,TRBV2,TGTGCCAGCAGTCTCGCAGGGTGGTCCGCTGAAGCTTTCTTT,CASSLAGWSAEAFF
.,.,TRBJ2-4,TRBV5-1,TGCGCCAGCAGCTTCACGGGTAGCATTCAGTACTTC,CASSFTGSIQYF
.,.,TRBJ1-5,TRBV9,TGTGCCAGCAGCGTAGAGGGGGGGTACTATCAGCCCCAGCATTTT,CASSVEGGYYQPQHF
.,.,TRBJ2-2,TRBV7-2,TGTGCCAGCAGCTTCGGCCTCGGGTCGGGGGAGCTGTTTTTT,CASSFGLGSGELFF
.,.,TRBJ2-2,TRBV5-8,TGTGCCAGCAGCTCGGGGCCCCGGGGCCATAGAGCCGGGGAGCTGTTTTTT,CASSSGPRGHRAGELFF
.,.,TRBJ1-5,TRBV6-1,TGTGCCAGCAGTGAAGCGTGGGCGGCAGGTCAGCCCCAGCATTTT,CASSEAWAAGQPQHF
.,.,TRBJ2-3,TRBV6-1,TGTGCCAGCAGTGAACGGACAGGGGGACTAGCAGGAACAGATACGCAGTATTTT,CASSERTGGLAGTDTQYF
.,.,TRBJ2-1,TRBV5-1,TGCGCCAGCAGCGGAACGGGACACTACAATGAGCAGTTCTTC,CASSGTGHYNEQFF
few,TRBD1,TRBJ1-5,TRBV29-1,TGCAGCGGGAGGGGGCAAACGAATCAGCCCCAGCATTTT,CSGRGQTNQPQHF
.,.,TRBJ2-1,TRBV5-6,TGTGCCAGCAGCGCGGCCGGGACTGGATCCTACAATGAGCAGTTCTTC,CASSAAGTGSYNEQFF
.,.,TRBJ2-7,TRBV4-2,TGTGCCAGCAGCCAAGAGGCTAGCGAGACCTACGAGCAGTACTTC,CASSQEASETYEQYF
.,.,TRBJ1-2,TRBV28,TGTGCCAGCAGCGTGGCACAGTACTATGGCTACACCTTC,CASSVAQYYGYTF
.,TRBD2,TRBJ2-1,TRBV5-1,TGCGCCAGCAGCCGAACTAGCGGGAGATACAATGAGCAGTTCTTC,CASSRTSGRYNEQFF
.,TRBD2,TRBJ2-3,TRBV18,TGTGCCAGCTCACCACCGGGCGGGAGGGCCCCCGATACGCAGTATTTT,CASSPPGGRAPDTQYF
.,TRBD1,TRBJ1-2,TRBV10-3,TGTGCCATCAGTATCGACAGGGGGGCCTACACCTTC,CAISIDRGAYTF
.,.,TRBJ1-5,TRBV7-4,TGTGCCCCCGTCAGGGGAGCGTTAATGTACCCAAATAGCAATCAGCCCCAGCATTTT,CAPVRGALMYPNSNQPQHF
.,.,TRBJ1-2,TRBV7-6,TGTGCCAGCAGCTTAGACGGTGGAGGCTACACCTTC,CASSLDGGGYTF
.,.,TRBJ2-2,TRBV5-1,TGCGCCAGCAGTCGACAGGCTGTGACGAACACCGGGGAGCTGTTTTTT,CASSRQAVTNTGELFF